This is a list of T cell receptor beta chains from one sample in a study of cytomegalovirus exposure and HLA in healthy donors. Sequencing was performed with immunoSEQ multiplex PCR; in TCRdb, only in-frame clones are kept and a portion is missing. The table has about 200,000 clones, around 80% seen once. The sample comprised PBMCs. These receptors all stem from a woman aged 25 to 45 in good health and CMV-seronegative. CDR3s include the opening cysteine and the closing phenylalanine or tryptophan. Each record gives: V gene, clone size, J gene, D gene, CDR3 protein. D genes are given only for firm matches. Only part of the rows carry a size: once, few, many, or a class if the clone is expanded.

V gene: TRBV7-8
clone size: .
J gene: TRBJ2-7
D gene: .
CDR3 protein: CASSVGQSYEQYF

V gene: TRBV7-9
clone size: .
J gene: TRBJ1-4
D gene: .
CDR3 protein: CASSLVGRDPEKLFF

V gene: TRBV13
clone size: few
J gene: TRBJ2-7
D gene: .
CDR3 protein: CASSGDGRTSYEQYF

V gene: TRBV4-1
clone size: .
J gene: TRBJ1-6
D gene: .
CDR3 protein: CASSHDGYRDPLHF

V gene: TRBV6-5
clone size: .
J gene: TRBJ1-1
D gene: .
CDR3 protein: CASSNRLGETEAFF

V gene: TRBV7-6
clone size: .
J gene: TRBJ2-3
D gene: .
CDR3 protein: CASSPNNRGDTQYF

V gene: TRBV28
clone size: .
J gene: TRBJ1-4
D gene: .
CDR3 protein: CAARTLNEKLFF

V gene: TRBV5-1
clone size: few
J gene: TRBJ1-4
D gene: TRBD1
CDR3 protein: CASSLGTGVNEKLFF

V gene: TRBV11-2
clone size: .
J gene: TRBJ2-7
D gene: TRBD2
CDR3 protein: CASSLVMGLTSNEQYF

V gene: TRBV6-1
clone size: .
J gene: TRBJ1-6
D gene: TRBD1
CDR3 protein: CASSGQGAGSPLHF

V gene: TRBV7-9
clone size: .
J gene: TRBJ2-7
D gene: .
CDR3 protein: CASSHKASYEQYF

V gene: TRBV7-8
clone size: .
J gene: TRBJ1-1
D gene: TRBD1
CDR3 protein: CASSFEPGQGNTEAFF

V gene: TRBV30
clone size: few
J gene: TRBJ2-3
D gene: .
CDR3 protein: CARSRGTDTQYF

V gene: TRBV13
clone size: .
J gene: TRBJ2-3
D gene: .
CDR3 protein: CASSLNRSPAGGDTQYF

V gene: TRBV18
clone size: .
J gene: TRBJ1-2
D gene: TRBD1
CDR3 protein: CASSPALTGSNGYTF

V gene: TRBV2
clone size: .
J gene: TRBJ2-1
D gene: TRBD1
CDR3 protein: CASSEGTGVLNEQFF

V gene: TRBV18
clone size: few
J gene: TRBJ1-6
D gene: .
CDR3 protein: CASSPLGAGDNSPLHF

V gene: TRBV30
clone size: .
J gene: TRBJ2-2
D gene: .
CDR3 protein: CAWTNPRGELFF

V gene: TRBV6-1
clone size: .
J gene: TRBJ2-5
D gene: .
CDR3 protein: CASRTLDVGGETQYF

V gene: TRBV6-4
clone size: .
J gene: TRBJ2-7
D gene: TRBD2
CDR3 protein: CASPAGGSYEQYF

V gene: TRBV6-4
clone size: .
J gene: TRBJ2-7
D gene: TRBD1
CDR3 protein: CASSVGTGSTYEQYF

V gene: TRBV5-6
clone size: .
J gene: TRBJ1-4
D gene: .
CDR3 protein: CASSSTGFYEKLFF

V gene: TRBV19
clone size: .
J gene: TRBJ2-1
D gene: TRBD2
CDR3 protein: CASSTGLAGEEREQFF

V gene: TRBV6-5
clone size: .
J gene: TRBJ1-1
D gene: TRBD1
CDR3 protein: CASSLGGTGGAEAFF

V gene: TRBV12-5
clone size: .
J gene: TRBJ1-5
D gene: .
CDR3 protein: CASAFGRSQHF

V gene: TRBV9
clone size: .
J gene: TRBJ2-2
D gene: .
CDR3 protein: CASSRHSNTGELFF

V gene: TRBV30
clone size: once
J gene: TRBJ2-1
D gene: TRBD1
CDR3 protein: CAWRDPRQGQYGGYNEQFF

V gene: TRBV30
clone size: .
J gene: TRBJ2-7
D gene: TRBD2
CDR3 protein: CASNSGTSGRAYEQYF

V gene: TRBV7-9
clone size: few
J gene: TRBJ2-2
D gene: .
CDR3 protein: CASSLAVAVNTGELFF

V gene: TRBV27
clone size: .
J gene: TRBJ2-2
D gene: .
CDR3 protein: CASKMGTRNTGELFF

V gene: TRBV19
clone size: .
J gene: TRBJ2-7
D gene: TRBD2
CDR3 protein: CASSNFKRDLDEQYF

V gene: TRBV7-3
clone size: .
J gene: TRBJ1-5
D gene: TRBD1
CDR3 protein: CASSIQGGVNQPQHF

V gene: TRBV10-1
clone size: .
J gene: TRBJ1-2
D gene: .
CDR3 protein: CASSSGANYGYTF